The present T cell receptor beta chain was sequenced within a study of human T cells and chemical hapten exposure. General study points: There was no change with DPC sensitization in TCRs above 1 in 1000 frequency.

This CDR3 spans 15 amino acids. CDR1 and CDR2 from the germline V gene are SGHTS and YDEGEE. Trimming stripped 4 bases from V and 4 bases from J, with 16 bases between. Individual cDNA molecules had unique molecular identifiers attached to them by the library. Under the authors' procedure: Individual samples carried between about 23,224 and 750,000 TCRs, with more than 95,000 as the median. TCRdb fed the RACE reads into MiXCR, producing one record per CDR3 protein. The V and J calls here are based on TCRdb, not the publication. The top ten clones hold under 2% of a sample with around 130,000 distinct CDR3 sequences, about 9.4% of them seen once. This clonotype has at least ten counts. Its target is not known. Documented time point: healthy volunteer bleed at 2 weeks. Blood, whole and unfractionated, served as the source for total RNA extraction.

This TCR was sampled from a male donor in good health. Some clones in this sample may be carry-over from other donors' samples. Sample: whole blood. The chain recombines TRBV5-8 with TRBJ2-3; possibly TRBD1 for D (7 bases). CDR3 nucleotides: TGTGCCAGCAGCCCCTCAGGGGGGAGGTCAGATACGCAGTATTTT. It translates to CASSPSGGRSDTQYF.